Below, 26 T cell receptor beta chains from the same sample are listed, as sequenced in a study of T cells in Graves' hyperthyroidism and ophthalmopathy. Amplification yielded TCR beta CDR3 regions, with RNA transcripts as the source. Initially, a first-round RT-PCR of the TCR CDR3 employed the HTBI primer set. TCRdb fed the multiplex PCR reads into MiXCR, producing one record per CDR3 protein. The data hold around 300,000 distinct CDR3 sequences, with approximately 20% observed a single time. Sequenced sample: blood. These receptors came from a man aged 25-40 years with Graves' ophthalmopathy.

The chain links TRBV6-2 or TRBV6-3 to TRBJ1-2, with TRBD1 matching over 11 bases. The CDR3 has 15 amino acids. From germline, CDR1 is MNHEY and CDR2 SVGEGT. V shed 2 bases and J 3 bases; nucleotides not matched to a gene: 2. The CDR3 bases are TGTGCCAGCAGTTACAGGACAGGGGGCGACTATGGCTACACCTTC. Its protein product is CASSYRTGGDYGYTF.

V usage is TRBV30 and J usage is TRBJ2-5; 8 bases agree with TRBD2. This CDR3 has 17 amino acids. CDR1 and CDR2 (germline): GTSNPN, SVGIG (reference sequence). After removal of 1 base from V and 1 base from J, the junction contained 11 bases not matched to a gene. The CDR3 spells CAWSGVREVARQETQYF. DNA for the CDR3: TGTGCCTGGAGTGGTGTGCGGGAGGTGGCCCGCCAAGAGACCCAGTACTTC.

This clonotype was observed a few times. The chain has TRBV10-3 and TRBJ1-1; D gene unclear. This CDR3 contains 13 residues. V lost 4 bases, J lost 0 bases, and 6 bases lay in between. Germline CDR1 ENHRY, CDR2 SYGVKD. The chain's CDR3 is CAISASLNTEAFF. The DNA for the CDR3 is TGTGCCATCAGTGCCAGTTTGAACACTGAAGCTTTCTTT.

This chain connects TRBV5-6 to TRBJ2-5; 13 positions agree with TRBD2. Germline V gives CDR1 SGHDT, CDR2 YYEEEE. The V and J ends lost 4 bases and 5 bases, in that order; junction bases with no gene match: 8. The CDR3 is 16 amino acids. The CDR3 loop reads CASSGGLAGVYETQYF. For the CDR3, the DNA is TGTGCCAGCAGCGGAGGACTAGCGGGAGTGTACGAGACCCAGTACTTC.

This clonotype showed up many times. The CDR3 DNA is TGTGCCAGCAGCGTAGACGGGACCCAAGGTAGCGAGCAGTACTTC. Protein product: CASSVDGTQGSEQYF. The chain couples TRBV9 to TRBJ2-7; D may correspond to TRBD1 or TRBD2 (5 bases each). The CDR3 is made up of 15 amino acids. Trimming removed 0 bases from V and 6 bases from J, with 16 bases in between. Germline CDR1 is SGDLS and CDR2 is YYNGEE.

This clonotype was seen only once. The V and J genes are TRBV10-2 and TRBJ1-1; D may be TRBD1 (5 bases). The V end was cut by 9 bases, the J end by 7 bases, with 12 bases between. The CDR3 totals 11 residues. Germline-derived CDR1 and CDR2 are WSHSY and SAAADI. CDR3 residues: CASGTGLEAFF. The CDR3, as DNA: TGCGCCAGTGGGACGGGACTTGAAGCTTTCTTT.

This rearrangement joins TRBV7-6 to TRBJ2-7, with TRBD1 identical over 8 bases. V dropped 2 bases and J dropped 7; count of bases not matched to a gene: 7. This CDR3 is 14 amino acids long. The germline gives CDR1 SGHVS, CDR2 FNYEAQ. The CDR3 DNA reads as TGTGCCAGCAGCTTACAGGGGGCTGAAAGGGAGCAGTACTTC. As protein: CASSLQGAEREQYF. Looking up the rest from reference TRBV7-6 and TRBJ2-7 gives the full variable domain: GAGVSQSPRYKVTKRGQDVALRCDPISGHVSLYWYRQALGQGPEFLTYFNYEAQQDKSGLPNDRFSAERPEGSISTLTIQRTEQRDSAMYRCASSLQGAEREQYFGPGTRLTVT.

This clonotype has just a few counts. The chain employs TRBV25-1 and TRBJ2-6; a weak D match, TRBD1 (6 bases). Trimming cost V 3 bases and J 0 bases, with 21 bases left between them. The germline V gene has CDR1 MGHDK and CDR2 SYGVNS. This CDR3 has 20 amino acids. For the CDR3, the DNA is TGTGCCAGCAGTGATCTCGAGGGGCAGGGGCCCTCCTCTGGGGCCAACGTCCTGACTTTC. It is translated as CASSDLEGQGPSSGANVLTF.

The rearrangement links TRBV7-9 to TRBJ2-7; perhaps D is TRBD1 or TRBD2 (5 bases each). The CDR3 sequence is 14 residues long. V lost 5 bases and J lost 7, with 18 bases in between. Germline CDR1 and CDR2: SEHNR and FQNEAQ (reference sequence). The CDR3 nucleotides are TGTGCCAGCAGCGGACCGGGGCCCTTGGAGGAGCAGTACTTC. It is translated as CASSGPGPLEEQYF.

This chain links TRBV7-2 with TRBJ2-3; 8 positions match TRBD1. The CDR3 has 15 amino acids. Germline trimming cut 3 bases from V and 5 bases from J; bases unmatched to any gene: 7. Germline loops: CDR1 SGHTA, CDR2 FQGNSA. CDR3 region: CASSFRQGKVDTQYF. The CDR3 nucleotides are TGTGCCAGCAGCTTTCGACAGGGGAAGGTAGATACGCAGTATTTT.

This clonotype was recorded at least ten times. The chain uses TRBV11-2 and TRBJ2-3; tentative D call: TRBD2 (6 bases). This CDR3 spans 14 amino acids. CDR1 is SGHAT and CDR2 is FQNNGV in the germline V gene. V shed 2 bases and J shed 5 bases, with 11 bases lying between them. CDR3 loop: CASSLLREVDTQYF. As DNA, the CDR3 is TGTGCCAGCAGCTTATTGAGGGAGGTAGATACGCAGTATTTT.

The chain couples TRBV14 to TRBJ1-1, with 7 positions matching TRBD1. Germline lookup yields CDR1 SGHDN and CDR2 FVKESK. V shed 4 bases, J shed 3 bases, and the junction held 14 bases outside the gene matches. The CDR3 totals 17 residues. The chain's CDR3 is CASSLYRTVQGDTEAFF. The CDR3 DNA is TGTGCCAGCAGCCTATACCGGACAGTGCAGGGGGACACTGAAGCTTTCTTT.

On this clonotype: A read error may explain this, as a much larger clone is one base away. The chain carries TRBV3-1 and TRBJ2-7; 8 nucleotides match TRBD1. Germline V CDR1 and CDR2: LGHDT, YNNKEL (reference sequence). The CDR3 totals 13 residues. V gave up 5 bases and J gave up 6 bases; unmatched junction bases: 6. DNA for the CDR3: TGTGCCAGCAGCTTCGGACAGGGCTGCGAGCAGTACTTC. As protein: CASSFGQGCEQYF.

The chain is built from TRBV4-2 and TRBJ2-2; the D is unclear. This CDR3 spans 15 amino acids. Germline V CDR1 and CDR2: LGHNA, YNFKEQ. The V and J ends lost 2 bases and 4 bases respectively, with 11 bases between them. The CDR3 bases are TGTGCCAGCAGCCAATACACGGAGAGCACCGGGGAGCTGTTTTTT. Translating it yields CASSQYTESTGELFF.

Notes on this clonotype: Germline is not matched at one junction end, which may reflect a read error. The rearrangement uses TRBV5-1 and TRBJ2-1; 7 bases line up with TRBD2. This CDR3 comprises 12 residues. The germline CDR1 and CDR2 sequences are SGHRS and YFSETQ. Here the CDR3 reads CASTPLGGEQFF. The CDR3 DNA reads TGTGCCAGCACCCCGTTGGGGGGGGAGCAGTTCTTC.

In its sample, this clonotype was seen many times. This chain joins TRBV10-2 and TRBJ1-1; tentative D call: TRBD1 (6 bases). Trimming shortened V by 6 bases and J by 1 base, and 9 bases separated the two germline ends. Germline V CDR1 and CDR2: WSHSY, SAAADI. The CDR3 runs 13 residues. CDR3 sequence: CASRGTKNTEAFF. CDR3 DNA: TGCGCCAGCAGGGGGACAAAGAACACTGAAGCTTTCTTT.

This chain connects TRBV6-2 or TRBV6-3 to TRBJ1-6, with 9 bases aligning to TRBD1. V was pared by 0 bases and J by 14 bases, with 8 bases of the junction left unmatched. Germline CDR1 reads MNHEY; CDR2 reads SVGEGT. This CDR3 is built from 15 residues. For the CDR3, the DNA is TGTGCCAGCAGTTACTCGTGGGACAGGGTTAATACCCTCCACTTT. Its protein product is CASSYSWDRVNTLHF.

This clonotype was seen repeatedly, ten times or more. The chain uses TRBV2 and TRBJ2-1, with 8 bases fitting TRBD1. Germline loops: CDR1 SNHLY, CDR2 FYNNEI. J gave up 8 bases and V 3 bases, and 6 bases lay outside the gene matches. The CDR3 spans 14 residues. CDR3 nucleotide sequence: TGTGCCAGCAGTGAGGGACAGGAGGTCGATGAGCAGTTCTTC. Translating it yields CASSEGQEVDEQFF.

This chain links TRBV7-2 with TRBJ2-7, with no clear D. The CDR3 loop spans 13 amino acids. Germline loops: CDR1 SGHTA, CDR2 FQGNSA. Deletions cut 0 bases from V and 7 bases from J, with 10 bases between. CDR3 amino acids: CASSLAPWDEQYF. The DNA for the CDR3 is TGTGCCAGCAGCTTAGCCCCATGGGATGAGCAGTACTTC.

The J gene is TRBJ2-7, the V gene TRBV28, with D maybe TRBD1 (6 bases). The germline V gene encodes CDR1 MDHEN and CDR2 SYDVKM. Trimming took 1 base from V and 4 from J, leaving 14 bases between them. The CDR3 runs to 15 residues. The CDR3 sequence: CASSLSWGRRYEQYF. In DNA, the CDR3 is TGTGCCAGCAGTTTATCGTGGGGGCGTCGGTACGAGCAGTACTTC.

This clonotype has a handful of counts. The chain joins TRBV7-3 to TRBJ2-3; 9 positions agree with TRBD2. Germline lookup yields CDR1 SGHTA and CDR2 FQGTGA. The CDR3 has 16 residues. V lost 4 bases, J lost 0 bases, and 5 bases stayed unmatched. The CDR3 here is CASSSIAGVSTDTQYF. Here the CDR3 DNA reads TGTGCCAGCAGCTCCATAGCGGGAGTGAGCACAGATACGCAGTATTTT.

This clonotype has only a few counts. The V gene is TRBV28, the J gene TRBJ1-5; D is perhaps TRBD1 (5 bases). Trimming took off 1 base at V and 6 bases at J, with 7 bases between the two ends. The germline gives CDR1 MDHEN, CDR2 SYDVKM. This CDR3 spans 13 amino acids. This CDR3 reads CASSLYGGQPQHF. For the CDR3, the DNA is TGTGCCAGCAGTTTATATGGGGGTCAGCCCCAGCATTTT.

V and J are TRBV30 and TRBJ2-7, with 10 positions matching TRBD2. Germline assignment: CDR1 GTSNPN and CDR2 SVGIG (reference sequence). The V gene end was trimmed by 3 bases and the J gene end by 4 bases; junction bases not matched to a gene: 3. The CDR3 consists of 13 residues. The CDR3 DNA sequence: TGTGCCTGGAGGCTAGCGGGAGTGTACGAGCAGTACTTC. Amino acid sequence: CAWRLAGVYEQYF.

This clonotype has just a few counts. This rearrangement joins TRBV6-1 to TRBJ1-1, with D unclear. With 0 bases removed from V and 7 bases from J, the gap between germline ends came to 6 bases. The CDR3 length is 12 residues. Germline-derived CDR1 and CDR2 are MNHNS and SASEGT. The CDR3 spells CASSEASNEAFF. In DNA form, the CDR3 reads TGTGCCAGCAGTGAAGCGAGTAATGAAGCTTTCTTT.

The chain is built from TRBV29-1 and TRBJ2-1; 7 nucleotides line up with TRBD2. Germline values: CDR1 SQVTM, CDR2 ANQGSEA. V shed 5 bases and J 7 bases; nucleotides not matched to a gene: 14. The CDR3 is 15 amino acids. CDR3 sequence reads: CSVFLSGKGTNEQFF. In nucleotides, the CDR3 is TGCAGCGTTTTCCTAAGCGGGAAAGGTACAAATGAGCAGTTCTTC.

The chain combines TRBV11-3 with TRBJ2-1, with D perhaps matching TRBD1 (5 bases). This CDR3 has 13 amino acids. V shed 5 bases and J shed 5 bases, with 10 bases lying between them. CDR1 SGHNT and CDR2 YENEEA come from the germline V gene. The CDR3 DNA is TGTGCCAGCAGCGTAAGACAGCACAATGAGCAGTTCTTC. Its protein is CASSVRQHNEQFF.